The sequence of this T cell receptor beta chain was determined in a study of blood T cell repertoires in COVID-19. Looking at the study overall: Nucleic acid was either cDNA or gDNA, and it came from T cells, B-cell-depleted T cells, or PBMCs.

CDR1 MNHEY and CDR2 SMNVEV come from the germline V gene (reference sequence). CDR3 length equals 13 residues. Trimming removed 0 bases from V and 5 bases from J, with 5 bases in between. Residents of approximately 25 US areas, aged about 18 to 95 years, made up the participants. Participant reports of clinical history set cohort assignment. TCRdb's table, derived via immunoSEQ multiplex PCR, lists solely in-frame clones and lacks some. The data show a few hundred thousand clones, with roughly four fifths seen just once and 5% to 6% held by the top ten. Sequencing used PBMCs or T cells enriched from blood (not recorded which). The chain recombines TRBV27 with TRBJ1-5; D gene unclear. The source is a woman aged 50 to 60 who had recovered from COVID-19. The CDR3 spells CASSLSYDQPQHF. The CDR3 region has the DNA TGTGCCAGCAGTTTATCCTACGATCAGCCCCAGCATTTT.